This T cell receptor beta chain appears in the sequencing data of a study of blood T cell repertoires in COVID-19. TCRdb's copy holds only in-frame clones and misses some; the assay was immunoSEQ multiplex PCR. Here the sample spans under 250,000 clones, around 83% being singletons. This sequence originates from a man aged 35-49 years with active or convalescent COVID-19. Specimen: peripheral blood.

Here the CDR3 reads CASSSQGAGGYTF. CDR3 nucleotide sequence: TGTGCCAGCAGTTCCCAGGGGGCGGGTGGCTACACCTTC. V usage is TRBV12-3 or TRBV12-4 and J usage is TRBJ1-2; TRBD1 aligns across 8 bases. V dropped 4 bases and J dropped 7; count of bases not matched to a gene: 5. The CDR3 runs to 13 residues.